This T cell receptor (beta chain) was identified in a study of PD-1 and CTLA-4 blockade in melanoma. By sample fraction, this clone is medium-sized. With 4 bases removed from V and 0 bases from J, the gap between germline ends came to 7 bases. The CDR3 sequence is 14 residues long. Germline CDR1 MNHEY, CDR2 SVGEGT. Sequencing used immunoSEQ multiplex PCR; TCRdb keeps in-frame clones, though not all of them. The sample has around 12,000 clones; 82% are singletons. This specimen consisted of CD8+ T cells from peripheral blood, obtained from a patient given anti-PD-1 treatment. The receptor comes from a human donor with melanoma. The rearrangement uses TRBV6-2 or TRBV6-3 and TRBJ2-1, with D unresolved. The chain's CDR3 is CASSWTSSYNEQFF. CDR3 nucleotide sequence: TGTGCCAGCAGTTGGACGAGCTCCTACAATGAGCAGTTCTTC.